Below are 27 T cell receptor beta chains sequenced from a single sample in a study of T cell responses to AZD1222 COVID-19 vaccine. The method was immunoSEQ multiplex PCR; TCRdb's version includes in-frame clones alone and lacks a portion of them. The table includes about 140,000 clones, 80% to 95% detected once. The starting material was peripheral blood, obtained on day 0 of AZD1222 vaccination. These TCRs come from an adult in good health.

The rearrangement uses TRBV13 and TRBJ1-3; 8 nucleotides align to TRBD1. In germline, CDR1 is PRHDT, CDR2 FYEKMQ (reference sequence). With V trimmed by 5 bases and J by 2 bases, 11 bases remained unmatched. The CDR3 is made up of 17 amino acids. CDR3 nucleotides: TGTGCCAGCAGCCTTTCAGGGGGCTCACGCACTGGAAACACCATATATTTT. This gives the protein CASSLSGGSRTGNTIYF.

The CDR3 DNA reads as TGTGCCAGCAGCCCATCGACAGGGCTCTATGGCTACACCTTC. Amino acids: CASSPSTGLYGYTF. J is TRBJ1-2 and V is TRBV7-9, with 7 bases lining up with TRBD1. This CDR3 has 14 residues. The J segment lost 4 bases and the V segment lost 5 bases, leaving 7 bases of the junction unmatched. Per the germline V gene, CDR1 is SEHNR and CDR2 is FQNEAQ (reference sequence).

J is TRBJ1-4 and V is TRBV7-2; weak D call: TRBD1 (5 bases). V lost 2 bases and J 5 bases, leaving 12 bases between the germline ends. The germline V gene encodes CDR1 SGHTA and CDR2 FQGNSA. The CDR3 spans 15 residues. CDR3 coding DNA: TGTGCCAGCAGCTTACTGGGGCCAGGCAATGAAAAACTGTTTTTT. It specifies CASSLLGPGNEKLFF.

V gene TRBV7-6 combines with J gene TRBJ2-1; no clear D. The CDR3 is 15 amino acids. CDR1 and CDR2 (germline): SGHVS, FNYEAQ. The V gene lost 7 bases and the J gene lost 3 bases, with 16 bases spanning the gap. The CDR3 DNA sequence: TGTGCCAGCATGGCCGGGTCCCCCCTCTACAATGAGCAGTTCTTC. Protein: CASMAGSPLYNEQFF.

The rearrangement uses TRBV6-6 and TRBJ2-5; D uncertain. Germline-derived CDR1 and CDR2 are MNHNY and SVGAGI (reference sequence). This CDR3 spans 11 amino acids. V was cut by 6 bases and J by 3 bases, with 5 bases left in between. The CDR3 protein is CASSWEETQYF. CDR3 DNA: TGTGCCAGCAGCTGGGAAGAGACCCAGTACTTC.

The chain combines TRBV7-9 with TRBJ2-3; D remains unclear. The CDR3 loop spans 16 amino acids. Trimming took 5 bases from V and 2 from J, leaving 17 bases between them. The germline CDR1 and CDR2 sequences are SEHNR and FQNEAQ (reference sequence). The CDR3 DNA sequence: TGTGCCAGCAGCAGAAAGACCGGTCGCACCACAGATACGCAGTATTTT. Its translation is CASSRKTGRTTDTQYF. The entire variable domain, with the rest obtained from reference TRBV7-9 and TRBJ2-3, is as follows: DTGVSQNPRHKITKRGQNVTFRCDPISEHNRLYWYRQTLGQGPEFLTYFQNEAQLEKSRLLSDRFSAERPKGSFSTLEIQRTEQGDSAMYLCASSRKTGRTTDTQYFGPGTRLTVL.

The chain couples TRBV19 to TRBJ2-5; a possible D gene is TRBD2 (5 bases). There are 12 residues in the CDR3. CDR1 is LNHDA, CDR2 SQIVND, per germline (reference sequence). Deletions cut 6 bases from V and 5 bases from J, with 10 bases between. CDR3 in amino acids: CASSGNRETQYF. CDR3 nucleotides: TGTGCCAGTAGCGGGAATCGGGAGACCCAGTACTTC.

The V gene is TRBV3-1 (or the pseudogene TRBV3-2), the J gene TRBJ2-7; D possibly corresponds to TRBD1 (6 bases). Germline V lookup: CDR1 LGHDT, CDR2 YNNKEL (reference sequence). V lost 1 base to trimming and J lost 3 bases, with 13 bases between them. This CDR3 has 15 amino acids. CDR3 protein: CASSQGGGGNYEQYF. The DNA of the CDR3 is TGTGCCAGCAGCCAAGGTGGGGGCGGCAACTACGAGCAGTACTTC.

The chain has TRBV19 and TRBJ2-2, with D unresolved. V was pared by 0 bases and J by 4 bases, with 9 bases between. Germline V gene sequence: CDR1 LNHDA, CDR2 SQIVND (reference sequence). The CDR3 runs to 15 residues. This CDR3 reads CASSIDPGTTGELFF. CDR3 nucleotides: TGTGCCAGTAGTATAGATCCGGGCACCACCGGGGAGCTGTTTTTT.

The chain carries TRBV30 and TRBJ1-1; D is unresolved. V gave up 2 bases and J gave up 10 bases, with 14 bases separating them. The CDR3 extends over 12 amino acids. Germline V gene sequence: CDR1 GTSNPN, CDR2 SVGIG (reference sequence). The CDR3 is CAWSPVQAVAFF. The CDR3 DNA reads TGTGCCTGGAGTCCCGTTCAGGCGGTAGCTTTCTTT.

The rearrangement links TRBV6-5 to TRBJ2-1, with D possibly being TRBD2 (7 bases). The V gene's germline CDR1 is MNHEY and CDR2 SVGAGI. The germline V and J ends were trimmed by 8 bases and 4 bases, with 15 bases remaining between them. The CDR3 contains 14 residues. CDR3 region: CASARGAFYNEQFF. The CDR3 DNA follows: TGTGCCAGCGCCCGGGGGGCCTTTTACAATGAGCAGTTCTTC.

In DNA, the CDR3 is TGTGCCAGCAGCGTAGTTTCTAGCGGGGTCACAGATACGCAGTATTTT. Its translation: CASSVVSSGVTDTQYF. The chain employs TRBV9 and TRBJ2-3; 9 bases are a match to TRBD2. V was clipped by 0 bases and J by 2 bases; unmatched bases: 4. From germline, CDR1 is SGDLS and CDR2 YYNGEE. The CDR3 covers 16 residues.

The chain couples TRBV5-5 to TRBJ2-1; D unclear. Trimming cost V 4 bases and J 1 base, with 15 bases left between them. The CDR3 length is 16 residues. Germline V lookup: CDR1 SGHKS, CDR2 YYEKEE (reference sequence). The CDR3 loop reads CASSKTPQSSYNEQFF. The DNA of the CDR3 is TGTGCCAGCAGCAAGACCCCCCAATCGTCCTACAATGAGCAGTTCTTC.

This chain uses TRBV19 with TRBJ2-1; D might be TRBD1 (7 bases). The CDR3 length is 15 residues. Trimming left V 6 bases short and J 4 bases short, with 16 bases between. Germline V gene sequence: CDR1 LNHDA, CDR2 SQIVND (reference sequence). This CDR3 reads CASRHRTGLYNEQFF. CDR3 bases: TGTGCCAGTAGGCACCGGACAGGACTATACAATGAGCAGTTCTTC.

The V call is TRBV5-3, the J call TRBJ1-4; no definite D call. TRBV5-3 is given ORF status, its function remaining uncertain. This CDR3 has 16 residues. Trimming pared 4 bases from V and 4 bases from J, leaving 17 bases between. The CDR3 DNA reads TGTGCCAGAAGCCTGCTTATCTCCCGGATTAATGAAAAACTGTTTTTT. This encodes CARSLLISRINEKLFF.

The rearrangement uses TRBV5-1 and TRBJ1-4; no definite D call. Germline CDR1 SGHRS, CDR2 YFSETQ. The V end was cut by 0 bases, the J end by 4 bases, with 16 bases between. The CDR3 totals 17 residues. The CDR3 here is CASSLAPALLFNEKLFF. The CDR3 nucleotides read TGCGCCAGCAGCTTGGCGCCGGCCTTACTCTTTAATGAAAAACTGTTTTTT.

CDR3 protein: CASSSGQGGQSQYF. CDR3 DNA: TGTGCCAGCAGCTCCGGACAGGGGGGCCAGTCCCAGTACTTC. The J gene is TRBJ2-5, the V gene TRBV7-9; 10 nucleotides match TRBD1. This CDR3 spans 14 amino acids. The germline V gene encodes CDR1 SEHNR and CDR2 FQNEAQ (reference sequence). V lost 4 bases to trimming and J lost 9 bases; unmatched junction nucleotides: 8. Complete variable domain (other parts from reference TRBV7-9 and TRBJ2-5): DTGVSQNPRHKITKRGQNVTFRCDPISEHNRLYWYRQTLGQGPEFLTYFQNEAQLEKSRLLSDRFSAERPKGSFSTLEIQRTEQGDSAMYLCASSSGQGGQSQYFGPGTRLLVL.

V gene TRBV30 combines with J gene TRBJ1-4; 7 bases are a match to TRBD1. This CDR3 spans 14 amino acids. Looked up from germline, CDR1 is GTSNPN and CDR2 is SVGIG (reference sequence). V dropped 2 bases and J dropped 11; count of bases not matched to a gene: 11. CDR3 residues: CAWSLDRDLLKLFF. DNA for the CDR3: TGTGCCTGGAGTCTCGACAGGGACCTTTTGAAACTGTTTTTT. Looking up the rest from reference TRBV30 and TRBJ1-4 gives the full variable domain: SQTIHQWPATLVQPVGSPLSLECTVEGTSNPNLYWYRQAAGRGLQLLFYSVGIGQISSEVPQNLSASRPQDRQFILSSKKLLLSDSGFYLCAWSLDRDLLKLFFGSGTQLSVL.

V is TRBV9 and J is TRBJ2-1; the match to TRBD2 covers 7 bases. CDR1 is SGDLS, CDR2 YYNGEE, per germline. The CDR3 runs 17 residues. J gave up 7 bases and V 1 base, and 14 bases lay outside the gene matches. The CDR3 loop reads CASSVKARRERDNEQFF. CDR3 sequence (DNA): TGTGCCAGCAGCGTAAAGGCTCGGCGGGAGCGAGATAATGAGCAGTTCTTC.

The V gene is TRBV12-3 or TRBV12-4, the J gene TRBJ2-5, with unresolved D. The CDR3 extends over 13 amino acids. V lost 5 bases to trimming and J lost 2 bases, with 9 bases between them. The CDR3 is CASSLRRQETQYF. The CDR3 nucleotides read TGTGCCAGCAGTCTGAGACGGCAAGAGACCCAGTACTTC.

This chain links TRBV5-1 with TRBJ1-3; perhaps TRBD1 as D (6 bases). The germline gives CDR1 SGHRS, CDR2 YFSETQ. This CDR3 is built from 17 residues. Trimming left V 4 bases short and J 4 bases short, with 21 bases between. The CDR3 DNA reads as TGCGCCAGCAGCCCGAACTTGGGATCAGGGGTCGGAAACACCATATATTTT. Translated, it gives CASSPNLGSGVGNTIYF.

The rearrangement links TRBV19 to TRBJ1-2, with D perhaps matching TRBD1 (5 bases). The germline gives CDR1 LNHDA, CDR2 SQIVND (reference sequence). The length of the CDR3 is 14 residues. The V end was cut by 5 bases, the J end by 3 bases, with 13 bases between. This CDR3 reads CASSRDRNYYGYTF. In DNA, the CDR3 is TGTGCCAGTAGTCGCGACAGAAATTACTATGGCTACACCTTC.

The rearrangement links TRBV30 to TRBJ1-2; no definite D call. CDR1 and CDR2 (germline): GTSNPN, SVGIG (reference sequence). The CDR3 is 13 residues long. Trimming cost V 0 bases and J 4 bases, with 9 bases left between them. The CDR3 protein is CAWSVTGSYGYTF. CDR3 DNA sequence: TGTGCCTGGAGTGTAACCGGATCCTATGGCTACACCTTC.

The genes are TRBV7-8 and TRBJ2-1, with D perhaps TRBD1 (5 bases). The germline V and J ends were trimmed by 5 bases and 8 bases, with 10 bases remaining between them. The CDR3 is 12 residues long. Germline assignment: CDR1 SGHVS and CDR2 FQNEAQ. CDR3 in amino acids: CASSLGVDEQFF. In nucleotides, the CDR3 is TGTGCCAGCAGCCTAGGGGTGGATGAGCAGTTCTTC.

This sequence joins TRBV11-1 and TRBJ2-2, with D unresolved. The CDR3 contains 13 residues. Trimming took off 4 bases at V and 6 bases at J, with 9 bases between the two ends. Germline V gene lookup returns CDR1 SGHAT and CDR2 FQDESV (reference sequence). This CDR3 is CASSYLGSGELFF. The CDR3 coding sequence is TGTGCCAGCAGCTATCTGGGGTCCGGGGAGCTGTTTTTT.

V and J are TRBV11-2 and TRBJ1-2; no firm D call. The germline V gene has CDR1 SGHAT and CDR2 FQNNGV. This CDR3 has 14 residues. Trimming took 5 bases from V and 4 from J, leaving 14 bases between them. CDR3 DNA sequence: TGTGCCAGCAGCCCTTTAGGGCGGTCCTATGGCTACACCTTC. This sequence encodes CASSPLGRSYGYTF. The full variable domain, in which reference TRBV11-2 and TRBJ1-2 provide the parts outside the CDR3, is EAGVAQSPRYKIIEKRQSVAFWCNPISGHATLYWYQQILGQGPKLLIQFQNNGVVDDSQLPKDRFSAERLKGVDSTLKIQPAKLEDSAVYLCASSPLGRSYGYTFGSGTRLTVV.

The chain uses TRBV10-3 and TRBJ2-5; D gene unclear. Trimming cost V 5 bases and J 6 bases, with 10 bases left between them. Germline values: CDR1 ENHRY, CDR2 SYGVKD. The CDR3 is made up of 12 amino acids. Written as DNA, the CDR3 is TGTGCCATCAGTTCTCCGGGCCAGACCCAGTACTTC. Protein product: CAISSPGQTQYF.